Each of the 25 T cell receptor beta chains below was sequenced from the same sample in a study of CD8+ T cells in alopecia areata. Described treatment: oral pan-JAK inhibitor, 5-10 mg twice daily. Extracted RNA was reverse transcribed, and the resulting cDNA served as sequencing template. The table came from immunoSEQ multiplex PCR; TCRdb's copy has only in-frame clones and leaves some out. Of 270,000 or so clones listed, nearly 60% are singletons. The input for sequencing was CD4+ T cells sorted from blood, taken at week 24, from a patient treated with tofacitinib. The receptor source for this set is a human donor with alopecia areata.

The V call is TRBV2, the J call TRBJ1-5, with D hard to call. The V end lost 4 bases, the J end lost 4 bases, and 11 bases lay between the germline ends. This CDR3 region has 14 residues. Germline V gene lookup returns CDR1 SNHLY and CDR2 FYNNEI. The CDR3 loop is CASSAAVPNQPQHF. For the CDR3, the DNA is TGTGCCAGCAGTGCGGCAGTTCCGAATCAGCCCCAGCATTTT.

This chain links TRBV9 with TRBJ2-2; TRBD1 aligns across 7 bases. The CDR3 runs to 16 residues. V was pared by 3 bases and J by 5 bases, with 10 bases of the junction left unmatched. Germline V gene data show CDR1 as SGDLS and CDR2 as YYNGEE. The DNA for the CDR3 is TGTGCCAGCAGCGAGTGGACAGGTAGTTTTACCGGGGAGCTGTTTTTT. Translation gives CASSEWTGSFTGELFF.

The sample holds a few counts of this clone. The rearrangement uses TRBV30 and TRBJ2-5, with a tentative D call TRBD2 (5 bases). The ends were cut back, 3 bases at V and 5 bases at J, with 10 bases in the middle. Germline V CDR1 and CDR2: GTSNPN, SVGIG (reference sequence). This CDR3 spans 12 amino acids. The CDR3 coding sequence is TGTGCCTGGAGGGAGGCCTGGGAGACCCAGTACTTC. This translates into CAWREAWETQYF.

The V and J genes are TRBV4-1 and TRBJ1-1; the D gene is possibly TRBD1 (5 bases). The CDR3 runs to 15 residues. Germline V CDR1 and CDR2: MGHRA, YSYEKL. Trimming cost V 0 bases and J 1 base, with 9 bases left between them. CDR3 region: CASSQEGRKNTEAFF. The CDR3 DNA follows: TGCGCCAGCAGCCAAGAGGGACGGAAGAACACTGAAGCTTTCTTT.

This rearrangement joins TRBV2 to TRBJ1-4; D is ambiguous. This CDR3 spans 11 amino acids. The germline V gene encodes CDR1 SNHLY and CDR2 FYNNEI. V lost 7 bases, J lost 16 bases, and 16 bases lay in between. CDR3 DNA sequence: TGTGCCAGCACGGGCTCGACCGGGCGGTTTTTT. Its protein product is CASTGSTGRFF.

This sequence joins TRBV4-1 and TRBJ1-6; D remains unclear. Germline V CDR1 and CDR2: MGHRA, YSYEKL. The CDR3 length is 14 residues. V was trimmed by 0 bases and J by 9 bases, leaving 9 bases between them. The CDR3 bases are TGCGCCAGCAGCCAAGAGCGCGAGCGTTCACCCCTCCACTTT. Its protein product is CASSQERERSPLHF.

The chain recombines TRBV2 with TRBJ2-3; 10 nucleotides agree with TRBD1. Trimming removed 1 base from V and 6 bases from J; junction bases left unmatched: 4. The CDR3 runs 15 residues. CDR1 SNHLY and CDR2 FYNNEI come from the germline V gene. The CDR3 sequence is CASSEVRTGGDTQYF. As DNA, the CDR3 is TGTGCCAGCAGTGAAGTCCGGACAGGGGGTGATACGCAGTATTTT.

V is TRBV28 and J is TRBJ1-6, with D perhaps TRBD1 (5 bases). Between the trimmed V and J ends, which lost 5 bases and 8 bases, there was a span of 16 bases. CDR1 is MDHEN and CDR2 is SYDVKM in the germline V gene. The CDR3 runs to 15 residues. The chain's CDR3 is CASSTRRVGDSPLHF. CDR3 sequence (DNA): TGTGCCAGCAGTACCCGCAGGGTTGGGGATTCACCCCTCCACTTT.

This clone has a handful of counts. The CDR3 protein is CASSQGARDRVRPQHF. CDR3 sequence (DNA): TGCGCCAGCAGCCAAGGGGCCCGGGACAGGGTGCGTCCCCAGCATTTT. The chain has TRBV4-1 and TRBJ1-5; 9 nucleotides align to TRBD1. Germline values: CDR1 MGHRA, CDR2 YSYEKL. The trim removed 1 base at V and 10 bases at J, leaving 11 bases unmatched. The CDR3 totals 16 residues.

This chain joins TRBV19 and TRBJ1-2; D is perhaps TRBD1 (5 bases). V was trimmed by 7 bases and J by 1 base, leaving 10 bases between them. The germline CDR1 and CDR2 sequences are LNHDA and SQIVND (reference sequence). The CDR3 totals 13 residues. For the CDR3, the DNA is TGTGCCAGTACCCCCGACAGTAACTATGGCTACACCTTC. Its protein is CASTPDSNYGYTF.

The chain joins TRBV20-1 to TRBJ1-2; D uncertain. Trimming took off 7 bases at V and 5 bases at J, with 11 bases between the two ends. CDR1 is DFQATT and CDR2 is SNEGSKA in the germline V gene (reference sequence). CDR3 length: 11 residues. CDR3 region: CSGEARYGYTF. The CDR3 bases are TGCAGTGGCGAGGCTAGGTATGGCTACACCTTC.

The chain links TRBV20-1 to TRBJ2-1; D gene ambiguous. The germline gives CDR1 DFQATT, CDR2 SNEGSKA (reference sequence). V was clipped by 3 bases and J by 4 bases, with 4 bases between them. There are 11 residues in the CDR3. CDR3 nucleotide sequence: TGCAGTGCTAGTAGATACAATGAGCAGTTCTTC. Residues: CSASRYNEQFF.

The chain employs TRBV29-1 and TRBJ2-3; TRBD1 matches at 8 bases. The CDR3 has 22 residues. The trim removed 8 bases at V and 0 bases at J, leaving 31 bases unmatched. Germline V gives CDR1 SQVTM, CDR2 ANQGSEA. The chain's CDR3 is CSPNRGTGWTLFITASTDTQYF. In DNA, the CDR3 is TGCAGCCCCAACCGAGGGACAGGTTGGACCCTCTTTATAACCGCTAGCACAGATACGCAGTATTTT.

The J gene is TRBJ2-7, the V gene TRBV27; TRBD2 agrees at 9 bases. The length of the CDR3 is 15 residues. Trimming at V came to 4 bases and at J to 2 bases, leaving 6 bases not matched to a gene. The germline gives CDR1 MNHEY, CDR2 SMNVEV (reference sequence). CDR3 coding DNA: TGTGCCAGCAGTTCGCTAGCGGGGTTGGCCTACGAGCAGTACTTC. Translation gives CASSSLAGLAYEQYF.

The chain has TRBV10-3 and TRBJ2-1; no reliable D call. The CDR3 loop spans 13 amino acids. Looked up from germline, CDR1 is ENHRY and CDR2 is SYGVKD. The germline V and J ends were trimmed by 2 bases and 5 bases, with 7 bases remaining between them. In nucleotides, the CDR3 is TGTGCCATCAGTGAGCGGTTTGACAATGAGCAGTTCTTC. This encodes CAISERFDNEQFF.

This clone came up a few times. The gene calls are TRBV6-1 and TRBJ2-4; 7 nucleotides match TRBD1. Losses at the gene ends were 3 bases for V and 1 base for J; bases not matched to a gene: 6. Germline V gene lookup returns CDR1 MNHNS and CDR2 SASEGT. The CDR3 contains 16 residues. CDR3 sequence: CASSDRDRGAKNIQYF. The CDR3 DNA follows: TGTGCCAGCAGTGACAGGGACAGAGGGGCCAAAAACATTCAGTACTTC.

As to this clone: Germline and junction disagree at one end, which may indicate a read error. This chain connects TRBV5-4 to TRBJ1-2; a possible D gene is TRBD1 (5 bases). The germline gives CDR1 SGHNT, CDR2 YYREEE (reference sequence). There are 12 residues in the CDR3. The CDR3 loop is CASSLWGRVALF. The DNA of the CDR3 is TGTGCCAGCAGCTTGTGGGGGAGGGTGGCCCTCTTC. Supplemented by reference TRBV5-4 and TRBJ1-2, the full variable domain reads ETGVTQSPTHLIKTRGQQVTLRCSSQSGHNTVSWYQQALGQGPQFIFQYYREEENGRGNFPPRFSGLQFPNYSSELNVNALELDDSALYLCASSLWGRVALFGSGTRLTVV.

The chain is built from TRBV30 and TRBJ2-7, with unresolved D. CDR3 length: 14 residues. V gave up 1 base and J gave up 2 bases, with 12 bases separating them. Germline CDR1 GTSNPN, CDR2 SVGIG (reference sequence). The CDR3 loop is CAWSDNLPPYEQYF. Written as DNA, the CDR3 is TGTGCCTGGAGTGATAATCTTCCCCCCTACGAGCAGTACTTC.

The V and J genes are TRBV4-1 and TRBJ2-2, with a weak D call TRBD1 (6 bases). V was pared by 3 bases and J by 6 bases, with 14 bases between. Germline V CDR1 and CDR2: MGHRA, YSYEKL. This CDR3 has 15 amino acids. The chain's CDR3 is CASSQPGQSPGELFF. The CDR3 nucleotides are TGCGCCAGCAGCCAGCCTGGACAGTCCCCCGGGGAGCTGTTTTTT.

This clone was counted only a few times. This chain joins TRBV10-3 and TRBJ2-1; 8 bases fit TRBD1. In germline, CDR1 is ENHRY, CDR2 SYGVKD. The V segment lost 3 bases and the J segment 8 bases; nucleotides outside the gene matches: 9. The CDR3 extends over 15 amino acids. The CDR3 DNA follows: TGTGCCATCAGTGACCTCCTGGACAGGGAAGATGAGCAGTTCTTC. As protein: CAISDLLDREDEQFF.

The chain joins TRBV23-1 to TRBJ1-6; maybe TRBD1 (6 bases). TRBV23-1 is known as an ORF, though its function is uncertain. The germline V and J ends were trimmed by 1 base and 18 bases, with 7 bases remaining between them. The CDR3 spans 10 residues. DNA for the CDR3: TGCGCCAGCAGTCAATTGACAGGCCACTTT. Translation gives CASSQLTGHF.

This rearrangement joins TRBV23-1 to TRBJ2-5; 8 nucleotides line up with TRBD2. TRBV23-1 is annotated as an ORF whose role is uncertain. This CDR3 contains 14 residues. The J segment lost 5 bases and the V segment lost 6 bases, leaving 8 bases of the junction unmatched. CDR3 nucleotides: TGCGCCAGCAGCCTAGGACTAGCCTGTGAGACCCAGTACTTC. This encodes CASSLGLACETQYF.

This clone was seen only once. The CDR3 DNA reads as TGCGCCAGCAGCTCCATGCGGACAGGGGAAGGTTATGGCTACACCTTC. Residues: CASSSMRTGEGYGYTF. This chain uses TRBV5-1 with TRBJ1-2; 9 bases agree with TRBD1. The CDR3 length is 16 residues. Trimming took 3 bases from V and 5 from J; bases not matched to a gene: 11. The V gene's germline CDR1 is SGHRS and CDR2 YFSETQ.

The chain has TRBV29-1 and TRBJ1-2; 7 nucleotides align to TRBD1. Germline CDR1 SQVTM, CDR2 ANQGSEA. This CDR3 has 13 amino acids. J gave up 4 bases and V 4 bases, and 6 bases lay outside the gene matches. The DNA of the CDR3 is TGCAGCGTTGCCTCGGGACAGAGCTATGGCTACACCTTC. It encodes CSVASGQSYGYTF.

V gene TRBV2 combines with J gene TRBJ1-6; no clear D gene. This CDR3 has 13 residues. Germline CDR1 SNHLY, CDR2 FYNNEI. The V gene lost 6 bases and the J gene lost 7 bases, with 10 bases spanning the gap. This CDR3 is CASSWGLNSPLHF. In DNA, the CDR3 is TGTGCCAGCAGCTGGGGATTGAATTCACCCCTCCACTTT.